Listed here are 32 T cell receptor beta chains from one sample, sequenced in a study of T cell responses to AZD1222 COVID-19 vaccine. Clones were read by immunoSEQ multiplex PCR, and TCRdb kept only the in-frame ones, dropping some. The table lists around 130,000 clones, 93% of them singletons. Specimen: peripheral blood, collected on day 0 of AZD1222 vaccination. The receptors here all came from an adult in good health.

The genes are TRBV12-3 or TRBV12-4 and TRBJ1-4; the D is unclear. CDR3 length: 12 amino acids. The ends were cut back, 4 bases at V and 5 bases at J, with 5 bases in the middle. The CDR3 nucleotides read TGTGCCAGCAGTTGGTTCAATGAAAAACTGTTTTTT. The encoded protein is CASSWFNEKLFF.

This clone is classed as medium-sized. The chain carries TRBV7-9 and TRBJ1-2, with D possibly TRBD1 on 5 matching bases. V dropped 3 bases and J dropped 6 bases, with 17 bases sitting between them. The CDR3 runs to 15 residues. Germline CDR1 and CDR2: SEHNR and FQNEAQ (reference sequence). In DNA, the CDR3 is TGTGCCAGCAGCTTCGGGGCCCAGGGAAGGCATGGCTACACCTTC. Translating it yields CASSFGAQGRHGYTF.

The CDR3 DNA sequence: TGTGCCTGGAGTAGACTATTAGGGTCTAATGGCTACACCTTC. It encodes CAWSRLLGSNGYTF. The chain is built from TRBV30 and TRBJ1-2; D not resolved. Germline CDR1 reads GTSNPN; CDR2 reads SVGIG (reference sequence). The CDR3 is made up of 14 amino acids. The V gene lost 2 bases and the J gene lost 6 bases, with 16 bases spanning the gap.

This clone turned up a few times. The rearrangement uses TRBV19 and TRBJ1-3, with 7 bases fitting TRBD1. The CDR3 runs to 14 residues. Germline lookup yields CDR1 LNHDA and CDR2 SQIVND (reference sequence). The V segment lost 7 bases and the J segment 4 bases; nucleotides outside the gene matches: 7. The CDR3 loop is CASMNRGGGNTIYF. The CDR3 DNA reads as TGTGCCAGTATGAACAGGGGAGGAGGAAACACCATATATTTT.

The chain carries TRBV19 and TRBJ1-2, with 7 bases identical to TRBD1. Germline V gene data show CDR1 as LNHDA and CDR2 as SQIVND (reference sequence). With 4 bases clipped from V and 4 bases from J, the junction kept 6 bases outside the gene matches. The CDR3 totals 14 residues. Here the CDR3 reads CASSTVRDSYGYTF. Here the CDR3 DNA reads TGTGCCAGTAGTACTGTCCGGGACAGCTATGGCTACACCTTC.

The chain has TRBV5-6 and TRBJ2-7; 9 nucleotides match TRBD2. The CDR3 is 15 amino acids. Germline CDR1 reads SGHDT; CDR2 reads YYEEEE. The ends lost 3 bases at V and 7 bases at J; junction bases unmatched: 11. This CDR3 reads CASSSMGGRVREQYF. The CDR3 nucleotides are TGTGCCAGCAGCTCCATGGGCGGGAGGGTTAGGGAGCAGTACTTC. The full variable domain, completed using reference TRBV5-6 and TRBJ2-7, is DAGVTQSPTHLIKTRGQQVTLRCSPKSGHDTVSWYQQALGQGPQFIFQYYEEEERQRGNFPDRFSGHQFPNYSSELNVNALLLGDSALYLCASSSMGGRVREQYFGPGTRLTVT.

This clone appeared a few times. The CDR3 sequence: CASSSYGYTF. The CDR3 bases are TGTGCCAGCAGTTCCTATGGCTACACCTTC. The J gene is TRBJ1-2, the V gene TRBV28; D gene uncertain. Trimming left V 4 bases short and J 4 bases short, with 1 base between. The germline CDR1 and CDR2 sequences are MDHEN and SYDVKM. CDR3 size: 10 residues.

The CDR3 is CASSSAGASYNEQFF. The DNA of the CDR3 is TGTGCCAGCAGTTCAGCGGGAGCGTCCTACAATGAGCAGTTCTTC. The V gene is TRBV28, the J gene TRBJ2-1; 8 bases are shared with TRBD2. Germline-derived CDR1 and CDR2 are MDHEN and SYDVKM. The CDR3 runs to 15 residues. The trim removed 4 bases at V and 1 base at J, leaving 3 bases unmatched. Looking up the rest from reference TRBV28 and TRBJ2-1 gives the full variable domain: DVKVTQSSRYLVKRTGEKVFLECVQDMDHENMFWYRQDPGLGLRLIYFSYDVKMKEKGDIPEGYSVSREKKERFSLILESASTNQTSMYLCASSSAGASYNEQFFGPGTRLTVL.

In its sample, this clone was seen once. The chain couples TRBV27 to TRBJ2-3; 12 nucleotides agree with TRBD2. The CDR3 has 16 amino acids. Trimming took 5 bases from V and 2 from J; bases not matched to a gene: 5. Germline values: CDR1 MNHEY, CDR2 SMNVEV (reference sequence). CDR3 loop: CASSTGLAGNTDTQYF. In DNA, the CDR3 is TGTGCCAGCAGTACCGGACTAGCGGGGAACACAGATACGCAGTATTTT.

The rearrangement joins TRBV30 to TRBJ2-7; TRBD1 might be the D (6 bases). Trimming shortened V by 4 bases and J by 2 bases, and 9 bases separated the two germline ends. This CDR3 contains 12 residues. Germline-derived CDR1 and CDR2 are GTSNPN and SVGIG (reference sequence). CDR3 amino acids: CAWKGQAYEQYF. CDR3 DNA sequence: TGTGCCTGGAAGGGACAAGCCTACGAGCAGTACTTC. Using reference TRBV30 and TRBJ2-7 for the parts outside the CDR3, the full variable domain is SQTIHQWPATLVQPVGSPLSLECTVEGTSNPNLYWYRQAAGRGLQLLFYSVGIGQISSEVPQNLSASRPQDRQFILSSKKLLLSDSGFYLCAWKGQAYEQYFGPGTRLTVT.

The chain joins TRBV4-3 to TRBJ2-1; the D call may be TRBD1 or TRBD2 (5 bases each). The CDR3 contains 20 residues. The germline V gene encodes CDR1 LGHNA and CDR2 YSLEER. V lost 0 bases, J lost 2 bases, and 23 bases lay in between. CDR3 residues: CASSQDLLGLTGATYNEQFF. In DNA form, the CDR3 reads TGCGCCAGCAGCCAAGATCTCCTGGGATTAACCGGGGCTACCTACAATGAGCAGTTCTTC.

The chain is built from TRBV15 and TRBJ2-7, with a possible D match to TRBD2 (6 bases). The germline V gene has CDR1 LNHNV and CDR2 YYDKDF (reference sequence). V was trimmed by 1 base and J by 7 bases, leaving 14 bases between them. CDR3 length equals 14 residues. The CDR3, as DNA: TGTGCCACCAGCAGAGTGGGGGGATCAAGGGAGCAGTACTTC. It encodes CATSRVGGSREQYF. Looking up the rest from reference TRBV15 and TRBJ2-7 gives the full variable domain: DAMVIQNPRYQVTQFGKPVTLSCSQTLNHNVMYWYQQKSSQAPKLLFHYYDKDFNNEADTPDNFQSRRPNTSFCFLDIRSPGLGDTAMYLCATSRVGGSREQYFGPGTRLTVT.

The chain employs TRBV4-1 and TRBJ1-5, with D maybe TRBD1 (6 bases). Germline values: CDR1 MGHRA, CDR2 YSYEKL. This CDR3 contains 15 residues. The ends were cut back, 0 bases at V and 4 bases at J, with 10 bases in the middle. The chain's CDR3 is CASSQEARGNQPQHF. The DNA for the CDR3 is TGCGCCAGCAGCCAAGAGGCCAGGGGAAATCAGCCCCAGCATTTT.

The rearrangement uses TRBV2 and TRBJ2-7, with D hard to call. CDR1 and CDR2 from the germline V gene are SNHLY and FYNNEI. The germline V and J ends were trimmed by 0 bases and 6 bases, with 12 bases remaining between them. The length of the CDR3 is 14 residues. DNA for the CDR3: TGTGCCAGCAGTGAAGCATACGGGCAATCCGAGCAGTACTTC. Its protein product is CASSEAYGQSEQYF.

The rearrangement joins TRBV19 to TRBJ2-6; D is possibly TRBD1 (6 bases). The germline V gene has CDR1 LNHDA and CDR2 SQIVND (reference sequence). The CDR3 runs 18 residues. The V gene lost 4 bases and the J gene lost 0 bases, with 16 bases spanning the gap. CDR3 nucleotide sequence: TGTGCCAGTAGTAAATACAGGGAAATAAGCTCTGGGGCCAACGTCCTGACTTTC. Translation gives CASSKYREISSGANVLTF.

This sequence joins TRBV28 and TRBJ1-5; no clear D gene. Trimming stripped 3 bases from V and 7 bases from J, with 13 bases between. This CDR3 is 14 amino acids long. Germline-derived CDR1 and CDR2 are MDHEN and SYDVKM. CDR3 bases: TGTGCCAGCAGTTTGGCGGGGAGCAGGCAGCCCCAGCATTTT. Residues: CASSLAGSRQPQHF.

This chain links TRBV3-1 (or the pseudogene TRBV3-2) with TRBJ2-3; D is unresolved. CDR1 is LGHDT and CDR2 is YNNKEL in the germline V gene (reference sequence). The CDR3 is 13 residues long. V was trimmed by 0 bases and J by 2 bases, leaving 3 bases between them. CDR3 nucleotides: TGTGCCAGCAGCCAAGAACTCACAGATACGCAGTATTTT. Protein sequence: CASSQELTDTQYF.

The V gene is TRBV25-1, the J gene TRBJ1-5, with D perhaps matching TRBD1 (5 bases). The CDR3 is 13 amino acids. V was pared by 6 bases and J by 4 bases, with 10 bases between. CDR1 is MGHDK, CDR2 SYGVNS, per germline. The DNA of the CDR3 is TGTGCCAGCAGGCAGGGTTGGAATCAGCCCCAGCATTTT. Translation: CASRQGWNQPQHF.

The CDR3 nucleotides are TGTGCCAGCAGTTACACAGGGGTTGCGCAGTACTTC. It translates to CASSYTGVAQYF. The genes are TRBV6-5 and TRBJ2-7, with TRBD1 matching over 7 bases. The CDR3 consists of 12 residues. Looked up from germline, CDR1 is MNHEY and CDR2 is SVGAGI. V trimming: 2 bases; J trimming: 9 bases; junction bases outside the gene matches: 4.

V and J are TRBV7-2 and TRBJ1-3; D is possibly TRBD1 (6 bases). The CDR3 contains 16 residues. V lost 7 bases, J lost 4 bases, and 20 bases lay in between. Germline V gives CDR1 SGHTA, CDR2 FQGNSA. CDR3 DNA: TGTGCCAGCACCCGTGCTCTCTTGGGGGCCGGAAACACCATATATTTT. Protein product: CASTRALLGAGNTIYF.

V gene TRBV7-9 combines with J gene TRBJ2-7; tentatively, D is TRBD2 (5 bases). The length of the CDR3 is 12 residues. The V gene lost 5 bases and the J gene lost 4 bases, with 9 bases spanning the gap. CDR1 is SEHNR, CDR2 FQNEAQ, per germline (reference sequence). CDR3 nucleotides: TGTGCCAGCAGCCCACAGCGGTACGAGCAGTACTTC. This translates into CASSPQRYEQYF.

The chain links TRBV14 to TRBJ1-5; a weak D match, TRBD1 (5 bases). V shed 0 bases and J shed 7 bases, with 19 bases lying between them. The germline V gene encodes CDR1 SGHDN and CDR2 FVKESK. This CDR3 has 17 residues. This CDR3 is CASSQETGGPSEQPQHF. Written as DNA, the CDR3 is TGTGCCAGCAGCCAAGAAACGGGGGGTCCGTCGGAGCAGCCCCAGCATTTT.

V is TRBV3-1 (or the pseudogene TRBV3-2) and J is TRBJ1-2; a possible D gene is TRBD1 (6 bases). There are 13 residues in the CDR3. V was shortened by 7 bases and J by 4 bases, with 13 bases between the two germline ends. Germline values: CDR1 LGHDT, CDR2 YNNKEL (reference sequence). The CDR3 DNA follows: TGTGCCAGCACCACAGGGCAACGCTATGGCTACACCTTC. This encodes CASTTGQRYGYTF.

The J gene is TRBJ1-4, the V gene TRBV24-1, with D unresolved. The CDR3 is 13 amino acids. V gave up 5 bases and J gave up 7 bases, with 10 bases separating them. The germline V gene encodes CDR1 KGHDR and CDR2 SFDVKD. The CDR3 loop is CATSGRHGEKLFF. In DNA, the CDR3 is TGTGCCACCAGTGGACGACATGGTGAAAAACTGTTTTTT.

This clone was detected once. The chain couples TRBV27 to TRBJ1-2, with a weak D call TRBD1 (6 bases). The ends were cut back, 4 bases at V and 7 bases at J, with 19 bases in the middle. Germline CDR1 and CDR2: MNHEY and SMNVEV (reference sequence). The CDR3 spans 15 residues. DNA for the CDR3: TGTGCCAGCAGTTCCATGGACAGCCCGAGTGGTGGCTACACCTTC. It translates to CASSSMDSPSGGYTF.

This chain links TRBV7-3 with TRBJ1-5, with a weak D call TRBD1 (6 bases). The CDR3 has 19 amino acids. V gave up 5 bases and J gave up 0 bases, with 23 bases separating them. Germline V gene data show CDR1 as SGHTA and CDR2 as FQGTGA. CDR3 sequence reads: CASSRMSGGPNVSNQPQHF. The CDR3 DNA reads TGTGCCAGCAGCCGAATGTCCGGGGGCCCAAACGTTAGCAATCAGCCCCAGCATTTT.

Note on this clone: At one end, the junction sequence differs from germline, possibly due to a read error. The chain has TRBV2 and TRBJ2-5; no definite D call. There are 11 residues in the CDR3. Germline V gene sequence: CDR1 SNHLY, CDR2 FYNNEI. The DNA for the CDR3 is TGTGCCAGCAGTGTAAGAACGGCCGAAGACTTC. It yields the protein CASSVRTAEDF.

This clone has more than one count but fewer than ten. The rearrangement links TRBV6-6 to TRBJ2-7, with D uncertain. V lost 6 bases to trimming and J lost 8 bases, with 20 bases between them. CDR1 and CDR2 (germline): MNHNY, SVGAGI (reference sequence). The length of the CDR3 is 14 residues. The CDR3 nucleotides are TGTGCCAGCAGACCTTTCGAACCGGCGCGTAAGCAGTACTTC. Its protein product is CASRPFEPARKQYF.

V gene TRBV29-1 combines with J gene TRBJ2-5; 12 bases are shared with TRBD2. This CDR3 has 13 amino acids. V was pared by 7 bases and J by 1 base, with 1 base of the junction left unmatched. Germline assignment: CDR1 SQVTM and CDR2 ANQGSEA. In DNA, the CDR3 is TGCAGCGGGGGACTAGCGGGCCAAGAGACCCAGTACTTC. It yields the protein CSGGLAGQETQYF.

The rearrangement joins TRBV12-3 or TRBV12-4 to TRBJ2-1; D is unresolved. The germline V and J ends were trimmed by 6 bases and 8 bases, with 11 bases remaining between them. The CDR3 has 12 residues. Here the CDR3 DNA reads TGTGCCAGCAGCCCCATGGGGTATGAGCAGTTCTTC. Translated, it gives CASSPMGYEQFF.

J is TRBJ1-2 and V is TRBV18; weak D call: TRBD1 (5 bases). Trimming took 6 bases from V and 6 from J, leaving 11 bases between them. The CDR3 has 12 amino acids. Germline CDR1 reads KGHSH; CDR2 reads LQKENI. As DNA, the CDR3 is TGTGCCAGCTCGTCCGGGACCGATGGCTACACCTTC. Its protein product is CASSSGTDGYTF. Full variable domain (rest looked up from reference TRBV18 and TRBJ1-2): NAGVMQNPRHLVRRRGQEARLRCSPMKGHSHVYWYRQLPEEGLKFMVYLQKENIIDESGMPKERFSAEFPKEGPSILRIQQVVRGDSAAYFCASSSGTDGYTFGSGTRLTVV.

J is TRBJ2-4 and V is TRBV27; 9 nucleotides line up with TRBD1. The CDR3 is 15 residues long. Germline-derived CDR1 and CDR2 are MNHEY and SMNVEV (reference sequence). The trim removed 5 bases at V and 7 bases at J, leaving 9 bases unmatched. This CDR3 reads CASSPQGTGNNIQYF. The CDR3 nucleotides are TGTGCCAGCAGTCCCCAGGGGACAGGGAACAACATTCAGTACTTC.